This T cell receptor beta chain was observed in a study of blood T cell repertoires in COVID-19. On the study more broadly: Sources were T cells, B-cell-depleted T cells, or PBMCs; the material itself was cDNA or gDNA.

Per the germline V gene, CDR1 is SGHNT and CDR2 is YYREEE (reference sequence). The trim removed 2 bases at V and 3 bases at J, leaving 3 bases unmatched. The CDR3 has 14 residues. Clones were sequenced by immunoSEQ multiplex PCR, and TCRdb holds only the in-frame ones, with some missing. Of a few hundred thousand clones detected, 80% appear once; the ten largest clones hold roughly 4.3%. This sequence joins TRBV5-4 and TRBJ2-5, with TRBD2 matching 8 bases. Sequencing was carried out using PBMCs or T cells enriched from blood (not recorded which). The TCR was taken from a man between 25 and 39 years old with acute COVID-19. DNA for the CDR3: TGTGCCAGCAGCTTCTGGCGGGGGGAAGAGACCCAGTACTTC. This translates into CASSFWRGEETQYF.